A selection of T cell receptor beta chains follows, all from one sample in a study of T cell clones after liver transplantation. Using immunoSEQ multiplex PCR, the repertoire was profiled, and TCRdb retains in-frame clones only, with some absent. The top ten clones hold approximately 2.8% of a sample with approximately 26,000 clones, approximately 68% of them seen once. The sample was CD4+ T cells from blood, taken before liver transplant. These receptors all stem from a human donor who received a liver transplant. CDR3s include the opening cysteine and the closing phenylalanine or tryptophan. A D gene is named only where the DNA matches it firmly. Not all rows give a size; the values are once, few, many and, for expanded clones, a class.

CDR3 DNA	CDR3 protein	D gene	V gene	CDR3 length	clone size	J gene
TGTGCCAGCAGCCCGGACCAGGACACTGAAGCTTTCTTT	CASSPDQDTEAFF	.	TRBV5-6	13	.	TRBJ1-1
TGTGCCAGCAGCTGGAATTCAGGGGCCAACGTCCTGACTTTC	CASSWNSGANVLTF	.	TRBV7-8	14	.	TRBJ2-6
TGTGCCAGCAGTGAGCTTTCCGGGGAGCTGTTTTTT	CASSELSGELFF	.	TRBV2	12	.	TRBJ2-2
TGTGCCAGCAGTTTAGAAGGGCCCCCCGCGGGGACCCAGTACTTC	CASSLEGPPAGTQYF	.	TRBV7-2	15	few	TRBJ2-5
TGTGCCAGCAGTGAACTAGCGGGGGGGCAAGAGACCCAGTACTTC	CASSELAGGQETQYF	TRBD2	TRBV6-1	15	medium-sized	TRBJ2-5
TGTGCCAGCAGGTTGGGGGGGATAATGAACACTGAAGCTTTCTTT	CASRLGGIMNTEAFF	.	TRBV28	15	once	TRBJ1-1
TGTGCCAGCAGCTCTCTAGCGGGGGCCCCCGGGAGCTCCTACAATGAGCAGTTCTTC	CASSSLAGAPGSSYNEQFF	TRBD2	TRBV5-6	19	.	TRBJ2-1
TGCGCCAGCAGCCAAGATCGGGCAGGGGGCACTGAAGCTTTCTTT	CASSQDRAGGTEAFF	TRBD1	TRBV4-3	15	.	TRBJ1-1
TGTGCCAGCAGCCTCCCGGGACAGCTCTATAGCAATCAGCCCCAGCATTTT	CASSLPGQLYSNQPQHF	TRBD1	TRBV28	17	once	TRBJ1-5
TGTGCCAGCAGCTTGCAGGGGGCGGTGGAGACCCAGTACTTC	CASSLQGAVETQYF	TRBD1	TRBV5-4	14	.	TRBJ2-5
TGTGCCAGCAGTGGAGGTAGCGGGGGGGCCTACAATGAGCAGTTCTTC	CASSGGSGGAYNEQFF	TRBD2	TRBV2	16	.	TRBJ2-1
TGTGCCAGCAGCTTAGTGCTAGCGGGAAGGAATGAGCAGTTCTTC	CASSLVLAGRNEQFF	TRBD2	TRBV7-9	15	.	TRBJ2-1
TGTGCCAGCAGCTGGACTAGCGGGAGCACCGGGGAGCTGTTTTTT	CASSWTSGSTGELFF	TRBD2	TRBV7-9	15	few	TRBJ2-2
TGTGCCAGCAGCTATCTCGGGACTAGCGGTTACTACAATGAGCAGTTCTTC	CASSYLGTSGYYNEQFF	TRBD2	TRBV5-8	17	.	TRBJ2-1
TGTGCCTGGAGGTTAACAGGGGGCAATGAGCAGTTCTTC	CAWRLTGGNEQFF	TRBD1	TRBV30	13	few	TRBJ2-1
TGTGCCAGCAGGGCGGGCCACTATGGCTACACCTTC	CASRAGHYGYTF	.	TRBV28	12	few	TRBJ1-2
TGTGCCAGCAGTTACTCGAGTGAGGGTTTGTTCGGCTACACCTTC	CASSYSSEGLFGYTF	.	TRBV6-6	15	few	TRBJ1-2
TGTGCCAGCAGTTTGGACAGGGCGGACACTGAAGCTTTCTTT	CASSLDRADTEAFF	TRBD1	TRBV6-5	14	few	TRBJ1-1
TGTGCCATCAGCCTAGGAGAGTCTAGCACAGATACGCAGTATTTT	CAISLGESSTDTQYF	.	TRBV10-3	15	.	TRBJ2-3
TGTGCCAGCAGTCCCGGACAGATAACCGGGGAGCTGTTTTTT	CASSPGQITGELFF	.	TRBV6-6	14	.	TRBJ2-2
TGTGCCAGCAGTCCAAACGGCCGGGACAGAGATACGCAGTATTTT	CASSPNGRDRDTQYF	TRBD1	TRBV6-5	15	.	TRBJ2-3
TGTGCCAGCAGTTTGGCGGGACTAGCGGCTTACAATGAGCAGTTCTTC	CASSLAGLAAYNEQFF	TRBD2	TRBV5-4	16	.	TRBJ2-1
TGTGCCAGCAGCAGTGAACAGGGGGCTGGAGGTGAAAAACTGTTTTTT	CASSSEQGAGGEKLFF	TRBD1	TRBV5-6	16	.	TRBJ1-4
TGTGCCAGCAGTTACTCGTACGGGGAGTCCTACGAGCAGTACTTC	CASSYSYGESYEQYF	.	TRBV6-5	15	.	TRBJ2-7
TGTGCCAGCAGCTTCGTAAAGTCGTATGGCTACACCTTC	CASSFVKSYGYTF	.	TRBV7-8	13	.	TRBJ1-2
TGCGCCAGCAGCTTCGGACTAGCGGTACAAGAGACCCAGTACTTC	CASSFGLAVQETQYF	TRBD2	TRBV5-1	15	.	TRBJ2-5
TGTGCCAGTTCACAGAACACAGATACGCAGTATTTT	CASSQNTDTQYF	.	TRBV19	12	.	TRBJ2-3
TGCGCCAGCAGCTTAGGGTGGTTGGGGACAGGAGACACAGATACGCAGTATTTT	CASSLGWLGTGDTDTQYF	TRBD1	TRBV5-1	18	.	TRBJ2-3
TGTGCCAGCAGTGAGGGGGGCATCGAAAAACTGTTTTTT	CASSEGGIEKLFF	.	TRBV2	13	once	TRBJ1-4
TGTGCCAGCAGTTATCAGGGGGAGCTGTTTTTT	CASSYQGELFF	.	TRBV6-6	11	.	TRBJ2-2
TGTGCCAGCAGACCAGACAGGGGGCGAAAGGCCCAGTACTTC	CASRPDRGRKAQYF	TRBD1	TRBV5-6	14	.	TRBJ2-5
TGTGCCAGCAGTACTCCAAGGGGACCTGAAGAGACCCAGTACTTC	CASSTPRGPEETQYF	.	TRBV6-5	15	.	TRBJ2-5
TGCGCCAGCAGCCGACTAGCGAGCGGCACAGATACGCAGTATTTT	CASSRLASGTDTQYF	TRBD2	TRBV5-1	15	.	TRBJ2-3
TGTGCCAGCAGCTCTCCTACTAGAGCCGCCGGGGAGCTGTTTTTT	CASSSPTRAAGELFF	.	TRBV5-5	15	.	TRBJ2-2
TGTGCCAGCAGTGAATACGGGAAAAGGGGTGAAGCTTTCTTT	CASSEYGKRGEAFF	.	TRBV2	14	.	TRBJ1-1
TGTGCCAGTATGGGCACTTTCACAGATACGCAGTATTTT	CASMGTFTDTQYF	.	TRBV2	13	few	TRBJ2-3
TGTGCCAGCAGTTTGGGTGACAGGGCTGGAAACACCATATATTTT	CASSLGDRAGNTIYF	TRBD1	TRBV28	15	.	TRBJ1-3
TGTGCCAGTAGTACCAGGGGATACCGTTCCTATAATTCACCCCTCCACTTT	CASSTRGYRSYNSPLHF	.	TRBV19	17	.	TRBJ1-6
TGTGCCAGCAGGGAGAGTAGGGGACCTAATGAAAAACTGTTTTTT	CASRESRGPNEKLFF	.	TRBV2	15	.	TRBJ1-4
TGTGCCAGTAGTCGGACCAGGTTTCAAGGCACAGATACGCAGTATTTT	CASSRTRFQGTDTQYF	.	TRBV19	16	.	TRBJ2-3
TGTGCCAGCAGCTTTAGCTCCTACAATGAGCAGTTCTTC	CASSFSSYNEQFF	.	TRBV7-2	13	.	TRBJ2-1
TGTGCCAGCAGTGAAGAATGGGCTAGCGGGATAGAGACCCAGTACTTC	CASSEEWASGIETQYF	TRBD2	TRBV6-1	16	.	TRBJ2-5